This passage covers 6 T cell receptor beta chains from one sample sequenced in a study of blood T cell repertoires in COVID-19. Profiled with immunoSEQ multiplex PCR; TCRdb holds only in-frame clones, not every one. Of fewer than 500,000 clones in the sample, around 90% are singletons; the top ten hold 0.7%. Sequences were obtained from PBMCs or T cells enriched from blood (not recorded which). The source is a woman in her late teens or twenties who had recovered from COVID-19.

At least ten counts were recorded for this clone. The chain's CDR3 is CASSGQGGNTEAFF. DNA of the CDR3: TGTGCCAGCAGTGGACAGGGAGGGAACACTGAAGCTTTCTTT. The chain has TRBV2 and TRBJ1-1; 7 bases are shared with TRBD1. With V trimmed by 4 bases and J by 1 base, 3 bases remained unmatched. This CDR3 spans 14 amino acids. In germline, CDR1 is SNHLY, CDR2 FYNNEI.

This clone was recorded only once. The rearrangement joins TRBV2 to TRBJ1-2; D is uncertain. The CDR3 is made up of 15 amino acids. Germline CDR1 reads SNHLY; CDR2 reads FYNNEI. The V gene lost 1 base and the J gene lost 0 bases, with 9 bases spanning the gap. CDR3 coding DNA: TGTGCCAGCAGTGAAGGCGGACTGGCTAACTATGGCTACACCTTC. Its translation is CASSEGGLANYGYTF.

The gene calls are TRBV3-1 (or the pseudogene TRBV3-2) and TRBJ1-6; unclear D gene. This CDR3 contains 15 residues. Trimming removed 1 base from V and 5 bases from J, with 9 bases in between. CDR1 is LGHDT and CDR2 is YNNKEL in the germline V gene (reference sequence). CDR3 in DNA: TGTGCCAGCAGCCAAGGCCGGGGAAATAATTCACCCCTCCACTTT. This translates into CASSQGRGNNSPLHF.

This chain joins TRBV25-1 and TRBJ1-2, with D maybe TRBD1 (6 bases). V was cut by 1 base and J by 0 bases, with 12 bases left in between. The CDR3 has 16 residues. Germline CDR1 MGHDK, CDR2 SYGVNS. The DNA for the CDR3 is TGTGCCAGCAGTGAATTGGGGGCGACATCTAACTATGGCTACACCTTC. Protein sequence: CASSELGATSNYGYTF.

The CDR3: CASRGSGTGGYTF. The CDR3 nucleotides are TGTGCCAGCAGAGGCTCAGGGACTGGAGGCTACACCTTC. This rearrangement joins TRBV9 to TRBJ1-2; a possible D gene is TRBD1 (5 bases). V lost 5 bases to trimming and J lost 8 bases, with 16 bases between them. The CDR3 has 13 residues. Germline loops: CDR1 SGDLS, CDR2 YYNGEE.

The chain carries TRBV5-4 and TRBJ2-5; 10 bases map to TRBD1. With V trimmed by 2 bases and J by 3 bases, 4 bases remained unmatched. There are 15 residues in the CDR3. Looked up from germline, CDR1 is SGHNT and CDR2 is YYREEE (reference sequence). The CDR3 sequence is CASSFPGQGKETQYF. The CDR3 coding sequence is TGTGCCAGCAGCTTCCCGGGACAGGGGAAAGAGACCCAGTACTTC.